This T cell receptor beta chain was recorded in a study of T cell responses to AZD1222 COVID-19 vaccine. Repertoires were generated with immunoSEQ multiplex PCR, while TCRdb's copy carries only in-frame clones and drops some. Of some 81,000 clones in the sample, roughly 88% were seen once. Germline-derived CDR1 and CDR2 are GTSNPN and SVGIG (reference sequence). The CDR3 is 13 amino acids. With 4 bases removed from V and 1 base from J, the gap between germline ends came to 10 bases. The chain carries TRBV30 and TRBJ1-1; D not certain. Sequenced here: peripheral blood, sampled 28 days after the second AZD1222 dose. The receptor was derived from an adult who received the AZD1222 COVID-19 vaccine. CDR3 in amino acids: CAWTASENTEAFF. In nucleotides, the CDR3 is TGTGCCTGGACAGCTTCTGAGAACACTGAAGCTTTCTTT.